This TCR beta chain was identified during a study of blood T cell repertoires in COVID-19 (TCRdb year 2020). Regarding the research as a whole: The collaborator samples originated in the United States, Italy and Spain and spanned the acute and convalescent phases of COVID-19. The prospective study material was composed of cDNA or gDNA derived from T cells, B-cell-depleted T cells, or PBMCs. Deeply sampled blood TCRbeta repertoires from subjects exposed to, actively infected with, or recovered from COVID-19 were included in the dataset. The repertoires were released in a freely available public database intended as a resource for research on the immune response to SARS-CoV-2. Samples were obtained from the ongoing ImmuneRACE study (first 160 participants) and from 1,254 subjects provided by 6 global collaborators. A de-identified subject ID, COVID-19 status, age in years and sex were almost always included in the sample metadata. Where available, HLA class I and class II types were obtained from metadata supplied by the sample provider rather than from assay-based typing. Results and caveats for the whole study, not just this receptor: The amount of clinical and demographic metadata varied by source and participant and was provided uncurated.

From the cysteine through the phenylalanine, the CDR3 covers 15 amino acids. This entry keeps only the CDR3 DNA: 45 bases, framed from base 1. V loses 3 bases, J loses 9 bases, and the germline ends lie 16 bases apart. CDR1 and CDR2 are drawn from the germline V gene: SGDLS, YYNGEE. The collaborating institutions used their own protocols to collect whole blood in K2EDTA tubes. For TCRbeta analysis, collaborators shipped samples as frozen whole blood, isolated PBMCs, or DNA extracted from either of those sample types. The immunoSEQ Assay, a bias-controlled multiplex PCR, was used to amplify TCRbeta CDR3 regions from genomic DNA. Concerning the study's data processing: Nucleated cell counts per sample were estimated from amplification of reference gene primers within the assay. To quantify the absolute abundance of each unique TCRbeta CDR3 rearrangement, sequence reads were collapsed and filtered. For each sample, productive Simpson clonality was calculated by taking the square root of Simpson's diversity index across productive rearrangements. The table comes from immuneACCESS by way of TCRdb, which keeps in-frame sequences with V and J called. Part of the clones is missing from these tables; in studies checked, under half for an unresolved V gene and the rest for unknown reasons. The DNA was the basis for D and trimming; V, J and clone size are from that table. In this sample the table shows 90,000 to 130,000 clones, about four fifths of which occur a single time. The biggest ten clones account for about 15% of the sample.

Concerning this clone: There is no known antigen for this receptor. Base-call qualities are not available, and no considerably larger clone is one nucleotide away.

Sequenced sample: peripheral blood. This clonotype originated in a woman aged 55-75 years with acute or convalescent COVID-19. The chain couples TRBV9 to TRBJ1-6, and perhaps TRBD1 as D gene, on 6 matching bases. The DNA sequence is TGTGCCAGCAGCGAGTTGACAGGCACGTCTTCACCCCTCCACTTT. Translated, it gives CASSELTGTSSPLHF.